This T cell receptor beta chain was sequenced for a study of blood T cell repertoires in COVID-19. Study-wide background: The analysed material was cDNA or gDNA that came from T cells, B-cell-depleted T cells, or PBMCs.

This study enrolled people aged roughly 18 to 89 from around 26 US geographic areas. Cohort placement rested on clinical history that participants reported themselves. In the authors' methods: Estimation of nucleated cell counts relied on the amplification of reference gene primers. Sequenced by immunoSEQ multiplex PCR; TCRdb stores in-frame clones only, minus some. V, J and clone size derive from that table, while D and trimming were established from the DNA sequence. The sample includes roughly 230,000 clones, roughly 84% of them seen just once. Germline CDR1 and CDR2: MNHEY and SMNVEV (reference sequence). There are 14 residues in the CDR3. V lost 7 bases to trimming and J lost 4 bases, with 14 bases between them.

The chain uses TRBV27 and TRBJ2-1; D is perhaps TRBD1 (5 bases). The TCR comes from a man between 25 and 39 years old in a cohort exposed to, infected with or recovered from COVID-19 (not recorded which). The sequenced sample consisted of PBMCs or T cells enriched from blood (not recorded which). The CDR3 coding sequence is TGTGCCAGCAAAGAAGGGGTTTCGTACAATGAGCAGTTCTTC. Protein sequence: CASKEGVSYNEQFF.